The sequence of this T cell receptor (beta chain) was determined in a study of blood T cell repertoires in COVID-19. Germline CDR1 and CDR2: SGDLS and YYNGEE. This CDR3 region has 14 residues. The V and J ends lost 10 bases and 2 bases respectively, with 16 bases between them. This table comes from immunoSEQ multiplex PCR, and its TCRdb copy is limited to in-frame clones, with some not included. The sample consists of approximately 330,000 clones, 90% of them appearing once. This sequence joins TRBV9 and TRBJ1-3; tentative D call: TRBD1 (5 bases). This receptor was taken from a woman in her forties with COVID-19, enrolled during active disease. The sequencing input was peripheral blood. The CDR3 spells CASRGGLTGNTIYF. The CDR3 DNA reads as TGTGCCTCCCGGGGGGGTCTCACTGGAAACACCATATATTTT.